Each of the 3 T cell receptor beta chains below was sequenced from the same sample in a study of blood T cells in healthy people across ages. Next came a second PCR, run for about 7 to 12 cycles, which used a sample-barcoded 5' primer along with a J-beta primer mix. TCRdb analysed the 5' RACE reads with MiXCR anew, one entry per CDR3 protein. There are around 1.7 million distinct CDR3 sequences in the sample; roughly 27% occur only once, and around 7.7% lies in the top ten. Sequencing was done on a sample of blood. These TCRs come from a woman in her twenties or thirties in good health.

CDR3: CSARGGTFSSYNEQFF. CDR3 in DNA: TGCAGTGCTAGGGGCGGGACGTTCAGCTCCTACAATGAGCAGTTCTTC. V usage is TRBV20-1 and J usage is TRBJ2-1; D is perhaps TRBD2 (6 bases). The CDR3 has 16 amino acids. CDR1 DFQATT and CDR2 SNEGSKA come from the germline V gene (reference sequence). V lost 3 bases and J lost 0, with 15 bases in between.

This clonotype was detected ten times or more. J is TRBJ2-1 and V is TRBV12-3 or TRBV12-4; 7 nucleotides agree with TRBD2. The V gene end was trimmed by 5 bases and the J gene end by 7 bases; junction bases not matched to a gene: 11. The CDR3 sequence is 15 residues long. CDR3: CASSPAAGVVNEQFF. CDR3 nucleotide sequence: TGTGCCAGCAGTCCCGCTGCGGGAGTAGTTAATGAGCAGTTCTTC.

This clonotype has a count of ten or more. V is TRBV7-6 and J is TRBJ2-1; 10 nucleotides align to TRBD2. Germline V gene sequence: CDR1 SGHVS, CDR2 FNYEAQ. The CDR3 spans 14 residues. J gave up 9 bases and V 3 bases, and 5 bases lay outside the gene matches. The CDR3 protein is CASSFSSGSPEQFF. CDR3 in DNA: TGTGCCAGCAGCTTCTCTAGCGGGAGTCCTGAGCAGTTCTTC.